The clone carrying this TCR beta chain occurred once. Its specificity is not known. Trimming cost V 7 bases and J 2 bases, with 15 bases left between them. This CDR3 comprises 14 residues. Germline V lookup: CDR1 SNHLY, CDR2 FYNNEI. The data belong to a study of cytotoxic CD8 clonotypes in ibrutinib-treated CLL. Overall study: Responses: about 25 partial, 2 complete; after median roughly 68 months, roughly 14 stayed remitted, around twelve progressed.

Measured with immunoSEQ multiplex PCR; TCRdb has only the in-frame clones, and not every one. This repertoire shows some 84,000 clones, about 86% found once; its top ten account for around 5%. Study-wide findings and caveats: At baseline, clonality was higher than in age-matched healthy donors and correlated with CD8+ counts.

This TCR was sampled from a human donor with chronic lymphocytic leukemia. This chain uses TRBV2 with TRBJ2-7; D possibly corresponds to TRBD1 (6 bases). The sequences come from PBMCs, collected before ibrutinib treatment. The CDR3 DNA reads TGTGCCAGCAAGTCCTGGGACACCCCCTACGAGCAGTACTTC. Translating it yields CASKSWDTPYEQYF. Complete variable domain (other parts from reference TRBV2 and TRBJ2-7): EPEVTQTPSHQVTQMGQEVILRCVPISNHLYFYWYRQILGQKVEFLVSFYNNEISEKSEIFDDQFSVERPDGSNFTLKIRSTKLEDSAMYFCASKSWDTPYEQYFGPGTRLTVT.